The clone carrying this T cell receptor beta chain was found a few times. The antigen remains unidentified. Every bit of the isolated RNA underwent reverse transcription, so sequencing read expressed TCRB transcripts. The average read count of naive, central memory and regulatory T cell samples was approximately 4 million. Here immunoSEQ multiplex PCR was the method, and the copy in TCRdb shows in-frame clones only, minus some. Of roughly 400,000 clones in the sample, approximately 15% were seen once. The record originates from a study of beta chain features in type 1 diabetes. Study results and limitations: In patients and controls equally, PCR might favor templates that are shorter. Diminished insertions and augmented deletions at VDJ junctions characterized type 1 diabetes patients.

The material sequenced was naive CD4+ T cells from blood. This sequence was found in a man in his thirties or forties in good health.

CDR3 nucleotide sequence: TGCAGCGTTGAAACGACAGGGGGGAATCTTGTCTATGGCTACACCTTC. It translates to CSVETTGGNLVYGYTF. This chain uses TRBV29-1 with TRBJ1-2; TRBD1 matches 9 bases. The CDR3 loop spans 16 amino acids. Trimming took 2 bases from V and 4 from J; bases not matched to a gene: 11. Germline V lookup: CDR1 SQVTM, CDR2 ANQGSEA. The full variable domain, in which reference TRBV29-1 and TRBJ1-2 provide the parts outside the CDR3, is SAVISQKPSRDICQRGTSLTIQCQVDSQVTMMFWYRQQPGQSLTLIATANQGSEATYESGFVIDKFPISRPNLTFSTLTVSNMSPEDSSIYLCSVETTGGNLVYGYTFGSGTRLTVV.